The rows below give T cell receptor beta chains drawn from one sample of a study of blood T cell repertoires in COVID-19. Data came from immunoSEQ multiplex PCR; TCRdb stores just in-frame clones and leaves some out. The table has around 200,000 clones, around 80% seen once; the top ten hold about 2.8%. The sample was peripheral blood. The receptors come from a woman aged 80 or older with active or convalescent COVID-19. Both conserved end residues are part of each CDR3. The D gene is left open where the match is weak. Clone size, where shown, is once, few, many, or a class for clones that have expanded.

D,size,V,J,DNA,CDR3
NA,NA,TRBV5-1,TRBJ2-6,TGCGCCAGCAGCCCGGACCCAGGACAGCTTAGCGGGGCCAACGTCCTGACTTTC,CASSPDPGQLSGANVLTF
TRBD1,NA,TRBV7-2,TRBJ2-6,TGTGCCAGCAGCTTAGCTAACAGTTTCTCCGGGACAGGTGGCTCTGGGGCCAACGTCCTGACTTTC,CASSLANSFSGTGGSGANVLTF
TRBD1,NA,TRBV3-1/TRBV3-2,TRBJ1-2,TGTGCCAGCAGCCAGGGGACAGGGGCTGGCTACACCTTC,CASSQGTGAGYTF
TRBD1,NA,TRBV5-1,TRBJ1-3,TGCGCCAGCAGCTTTGACAGGGACTCTGGAAACACCATATATTTT,CASSFDRDSGNTIYF
NA,NA,TRBV4-1,TRBJ1-1,TGCGCCAGCAGCCAACTCTTCCAGCGGGGTAGGGGAGCTTTCTTT,CASSQLFQRGRGAFF
NA,NA,TRBV5-5,TRBJ1-5,TGTGCCAGCAGCTTATTACTCGGGGATCAGCCCCAGCATTTT,CASSLLLGDQPQHF
TRBD1,NA,TRBV19,TRBJ1-2,TGTGCCAGTAGTATTTCGTCGGGACAGGGTTCTGGCTACACCTTC,CASSISSGQGSGYTF
NA,NA,TRBV5-1,TRBJ1-2,TGCGCCAGCAGCTTGGAGTTGGGCGATTCAGGGGCGGGTGGCTACACCTTC,CASSLELGDSGAGGYTF
TRBD1,NA,TRBV19,TRBJ2-1,TGTGCCAGTAGTTTAACCGGGACAGGGGGCGATGAGCAGTTCTTC,CASSLTGTGGDEQFF
NA,NA,TRBV30,TRBJ1-6,TGTGCCTGGAGTGTAGGCAGGGGAAATTCACCCCTCCACTTT,CAWSVGRGNSPLHF
NA,once,TRBV14,TRBJ2-4,TGTGCCAGCAGCCAAGAGGGCAACCGCAAGTACTTC,CASSQEGNRKYF
TRBD2,NA,TRBV4-3,TRBJ2-1,TGCGCCAGCAGCCAAGAAGGTGGAGGACTAGCGGGGGTTGGTGAGCAGTTCTTC,CASSQEGGGLAGVGEQFF
TRBD1,NA,TRBV3-1/TRBV3-2,TRBJ1-1,TGTGCCAGCAGCCCCCGGGACAGCGGGAACACTGAAGCTTTCTTT,CASSPRDSGNTEAFF
NA,few,TRBV28,TRBJ1-2,TGTGCCAGCAGTTTATTCCCACAGGTAGACTATGGCTACACCTTC,CASSLFPQVDYGYTF
TRBD1,few,TRBV18,TRBJ1-2,TGTGCCAGCTCACCTAGCTACAGGGGGCTTGGCTACACCTTC,CASSPSYRGLGYTF
TRBD1,NA,TRBV9,TRBJ1-2,TGTGCCAGCAGCGTATCGGTCTTGGGCAGGGGGGCCTATGGCTACACCTTC,CASSVSVLGRGAYGYTF
NA,NA,TRBV11-2,TRBJ2-7,TGTGCCAGCAGCTTAGGCGGACTTACCTACGAGCAGTACTTC,CASSLGGLTYEQYF
NA,NA,TRBV28,TRBJ1-5,TGTGCCAGCAGTCCTACAGGTATTTCGATTTTACAGCCCCAGCATTTT,CASSPTGISILQPQHF
TRBD1,NA,TRBV18,TRBJ1-3,TGTGCCAGCTCACCTCCCCTAGGGGGACAGGCCTCTGGAAACACCATATATTTT,CASSPPLGGQASGNTIYF
TRBD1,NA,TRBV13,TRBJ1-4,TGTGCCAGCAGCTCAACAGGACAGGGCTCGGGTAATGAAAAACTGTTTTTT,CASSSTGQGSGNEKLFF
TRBD1,once,TRBV6-5,TRBJ1-2,TGTGCCAGCAGTTACTCCGAGCCCGACAGGGCGGGTGGCTACACCTTC,CASSYSEPDRAGGYTF
NA,NA,TRBV7-4,TRBJ2-1,TGTGCCAGCAACAGGGCCCAAAGGGCGGGGGCACTAGTGTTCTTC,CASNRAQRAGALVFF
NA,NA,TRBV6-2/TRBV6-3,TRBJ1-2,TGTGCCAGCAGCTTCAATGGAGGTGGCTACACCTTC,CASSFNGGGYTF
NA,NA,TRBV27,TRBJ2-6,TGTGCCAGCAGTTTATCCGGGTCCCCCTCTGGGGCCAACGTCCTGACTTTC,CASSLSGSPSGANVLTF
NA,few,TRBV2,TRBJ1-3,TGTGCCAGCAGGGACAGCGGTTTCTCTGGAAACACCATATATTTT,CASRDSGFSGNTIYF
TRBD2,NA,TRBV6-1,TRBJ2-1,TGTGCCAGCAGTGAAGGAAGCGGGGGGCCATACCGGCAGTTCTTC,CASSEGSGGPYRQFF
TRBD1,NA,TRBV28,TRBJ1-1,TGTGCCAGCAGTTCAACCCGACAGGGTGCTTTCTTT,CASSSTRQGAFF
NA,once,TRBV4-1,TRBJ2-7,TGCGCCAGCAGCCATAGGGACGACAGGAGTCCCTACGAGCAGTACTTC,CASSHRDDRSPYEQYF
NA,NA,TRBV24-1,TRBJ2-1,TGTGCCACCAGTGATTCAGGACATAATTCCTACAATGAGCAGTTCTTC,CATSDSGHNSYNEQFF
TRBD2,NA,TRBV9,TRBJ2-3,TGTGCCAGCAGCGTCTATCTAGCGGACAGCACAGATACGCAGTATTTT,CASSVYLADSTDTQYF
TRBD1,NA,TRBV4-3,TRBJ1-2,TGCGCCAGCAGCCAAGCGACAGGGAGAAACTATGGCTACACCTTC,CASSQATGRNYGYTF
TRBD1,NA,TRBV7-2,TRBJ1-2,TGTGCCAGCAGCCCCGCGACAGGGCGGGATGGCTACACCTTC,CASSPATGRDGYTF
NA,NA,TRBV5-6,TRBJ1-3,TGTGCCAGCAGCAAGGGAGCTGGAAACACCATATATTTT,CASSKGAGNTIYF
TRBD1,few,TRBV30,TRBJ1-2,TGTGCCTGGAGTCCACCGGACAGGGGTGGCTATGGCTACACCTTC,CAWSPPDRGGYGYTF
NA,NA,TRBV5-1,TRBJ1-4,TGCGCCAGCAGAGCAGGGAAGGTAACAGCTAATGAAAAACTGTTTTTT,CASRAGKVTANEKLFF
NA,NA,TRBV7-9,TRBJ1-2,TGTGCCAGCAGCTTCTCTTCAGGGGCTATAGGTGGCTACACCTTC,CASSFSSGAIGGYTF
TRBD2,NA,TRBV3-1/TRBV3-2,TRBJ2-5,TGTGCCAGCAGCCGGCGGGGGGGCCGGGGAGATGAGACCCAGTACTTC,CASSRRGGRGDETQYF
NA,NA,TRBV5-1,TRBJ2-3,TGCGCCAGCAGCTTGCTCACAATCACAGATACGCAGTATTTT,CASSLLTITDTQYF
NA,NA,TRBV19,TRBJ2-2,TGTGCCAGTAGTCGGGTGGGAGTGCTGTTTTTT,CASSRVGVLFF
TRBD1,NA,TRBV29-1,TRBJ1-4,TGCAGCGTTGAATGGACAGGGACTGAAAAACTGTTTTTT,CSVEWTGTEKLFF
TRBD1,NA,TRBV5-1,TRBJ1-1,TGCGCCAGCAGCCTGATGTGGACAGGGAGGAAGACTGAAGCTTTCTTT,CASSLMWTGRKTEAFF
NA,NA,TRBV5-1,TRBJ2-3,TGCGCCAGCAGCGGAACAGGGTCAGATACGCAGTATTTT,CASSGTGSDTQYF
NA,NA,TRBV27,TRBJ1-5,TGTGCCAGCAGTTTAAGTCTCGGGGGACATCAGCCCCAGCATTTT,CASSLSLGGHQPQHF